This section outlines one T cell receptor (beta chain) sequence together with its context. Trimming cost V 7 bases and J 7 bases, with 7 bases left between them. Looked up from germline, CDR1 is SQVTM and CDR2 is ANQGSEA. The CDR3 runs to 10 residues. This record comes from a study of early T cells in non-severe SARS-CoV-2 infection. Across the whole study: Chains were unpaired, as sequencing was done on bulk RNA from unsorted whole blood.

TCRdb analysed the 5' RACE reads with MiXCR anew, one entry per CDR3 protein. The data show around 49,000 distinct CDR3 sequences, roughly 10% seen once. Material: whole blood. This clonotype was sampled from an adult who was a healthcare worker with PCR-confirmed SARS-CoV-2 infection or an uninfected control (not recorded which). This chain joins TRBV29-1 and TRBJ1-4; a possible D gene is TRBD1 (5 bases). The DNA of the CDR3 is TGCAGCGCCGGGGGTGAAAAACTGTTTTTT. Encoded protein: CSAGGEKLFF. The variable domain in full, completed from reference TRBV29-1 and TRBJ1-4, reads SAVISQKPSRDICQRGTSLTIQCQVDSQVTMMFWYRQQPGQSLTLIATANQGSEATYESGFVIDKFPISRPNLTFSTLTVSNMSPEDSSIYLCSAGGEKLFFGSGTQLSVL.